The clone carrying this T cell receptor (beta chain) was seen ten or more times. Unique molecular identifiers were affixed to single, distinct cDNA molecules. TCRdb reprocessed the 5' RACE reads via MiXCR and lists one record per CDR3 protein. Here the sample spans roughly 110,000 distinct CDR3 sequences, more than 9.5% being singletons. The data are from a study of early T cells in non-severe SARS-CoV-2 infection. Per the germline V gene, CDR1 is MDHEN and CDR2 is SYDVKM. The CDR3 is made up of 13 amino acids. Trimming took off 6 bases at V and 0 bases at J, with 8 bases between the two ends. Specimen: whole blood. The clonotype comes from an adult who was a healthcare worker with PCR-confirmed SARS-CoV-2 infection or an uninfected control (not recorded which). The chain has TRBV28 and TRBJ1-1; D call uncertain. The CDR3 protein is CASSRALNTEAFF. The CDR3 DNA follows: TGTGCCAGCAGCCGTGCTTTGAACACTGAAGCTTTCTTT.